A selection of T cell receptor beta chains follows, all from one sample in a study of human T cells and chemical hapten exposure. MiXCR was run by TCRdb on the RACE reads, yielding one entry per CDR3 protein. This repertoire shows about 84,000 distinct CDR3 sequences, under 14% found once; its top ten account for about 4%. This material consisted of whole blood, taken in connection with sensitization to the hapten diphenylcyclopropenone (DPC). These receptor sequences come from a woman aged 45 to 65 with alopecia areata. Some clones in this sample may be carry-over from other donors' samples. Both conserved end residues are part of each CDR3. Fields, in order: V gene, clone size, J gene, D gene, CDR3 protein, CDR3 DNA. The D gene is left open where the match is weak. Size is omitted from some rows. Given values are once, few, many or a class for expanded clones.

v_gene: TRBV7-2
abundance: many
j_gene: TRBJ1-1
d_gene: -
CDR3aa: CASGVSGTDTEAFF
CDR3nt: TGTGCCAGCGGGGTCTCAGGTACGGACACTGAAGCTTTCTTT

v_gene: TRBV20-1
abundance: -
j_gene: TRBJ1-5
d_gene: TRBD1
CDR3aa: CSARDLRGNNQPQHF
CDR3nt: TGCAGTGCTAGAGATCTCAGGGGGAACAATCAGCCCCAGCATTTT

v_gene: TRBV6-2/TRBV6-3
abundance: many
j_gene: TRBJ1-2
d_gene: TRBD1
CDR3aa: CASSYQSTRQGPDYGYTF
CDR3nt: TGTGCCAGCAGTTATCAGTCCACCCGACAGGGCCCGGATTATGGCTACACCTTC

v_gene: TRBV5-1
abundance: few
j_gene: TRBJ2-1
d_gene: TRBD2
CDR3aa: CASSWTSGNEQFF
CDR3nt: TGCGCCAGCAGTTGGACTAGCGGGAATGAGCAGTTCTTC

v_gene: TRBV7-2
abundance: few
j_gene: TRBJ2-7
d_gene: -
CDR3aa: CASSSTGHEQYF
CDR3nt: TGTGCCAGCAGCTCCACAGGCCACGAGCAGTACTTC

v_gene: TRBV5-1
abundance: many
j_gene: TRBJ2-1
d_gene: TRBD1
CDR3aa: CASRGQAGNNEQFF
CDR3nt: TGCGCCAGCAGGGGACAGGCCGGAAACAATGAGCAGTTCTTC

v_gene: TRBV29-1
abundance: -
j_gene: TRBJ2-1
d_gene: -
CDR3aa: CSDRSSYNEQFF
CDR3nt: TGCAGCGATCGGAGCTCCTACAATGAGCAGTTCTTC

v_gene: TRBV7-2
abundance: -
j_gene: TRBJ1-4
d_gene: -
CDR3aa: CASSWTVGSTNEKLFF
CDR3nt: TGTGCCAGCAGCTGGACAGTTGGGTCAACTAATGAAAAACTGTTTTTT

v_gene: TRBV30
abundance: many
j_gene: TRBJ2-1
d_gene: TRBD2
CDR3aa: CAGTSGSLLSSYNEQFF
CDR3nt: TGTGCCGGTACTAGCGGGAGCCTCCTTAGCTCCTACAATGAGCAGTTCTTC

v_gene: TRBV7-2
abundance: many
j_gene: TRBJ2-4
d_gene: -
CDR3aa: CASSLSVLTKNIQYF
CDR3nt: TGTGCCAGCAGCCTTTCGGTGTTAACCAAAAACATTCAGTACTTC

v_gene: TRBV12-3/TRBV12-4
abundance: few
j_gene: TRBJ2-1
d_gene: TRBD2
CDR3aa: CASSRTSAYNEQFF
CDR3nt: TGTGCCAGCAGCCGTACTAGCGCCTACAATGAGCAGTTCTTC

v_gene: TRBV12-5
abundance: many
j_gene: TRBJ2-5
d_gene: -
CDR3aa: CASGPRTTGQWTQYF
CDR3nt: TGTGCTAGTGGTCCTCGGACCACCGGACAGTGGACCCAGTACTTC

v_gene: TRBV6-5
abundance: -
j_gene: TRBJ2-3
d_gene: TRBD2
CDR3aa: CASSYSGGRGNTQYF
CDR3nt: TGTGCCAGCAGTTACTCGGGGGGGAGAGGAAATACGCAGTATTTT

v_gene: TRBV28
abundance: many
j_gene: TRBJ2-1
d_gene: TRBD2
CDR3aa: CASSPPGLAGGVRHNEQFF
CDR3nt: TGTGCCAGCAGTCCCCCGGGACTAGCGGGAGGTGTGAGGCACAATGAGCAGTTCTTC

v_gene: TRBV10-3
abundance: -
j_gene: TRBJ2-5
d_gene: -
CDR3aa: CAISEPRTTETQYF
CDR3nt: TGTGCCATCAGTGAACCCCGGACTACAGAGACCCAGTACTTC

v_gene: TRBV29-1
abundance: -
j_gene: TRBJ2-2
d_gene: -
CDR3aa: CSVDNTGELFF
CDR3nt: TGCAGCGTTGATAACACCGGGGAGCTGTTTTTT

v_gene: TRBV28
abundance: many
j_gene: TRBJ1-1
d_gene: -
CDR3aa: CASSLSGREAFF
CDR3nt: TGTGCCAGCAGTTTATCTGGTCGCGAAGCTTTCTTT

v_gene: TRBV6-2/TRBV6-3
abundance: -
j_gene: TRBJ2-7
d_gene: -
CDR3aa: CASSPTATSEQYF
CDR3nt: TGTGCCAGCAGTCCGACGGCGACCAGCGAGCAGTACTTC

v_gene: TRBV4-1
abundance: many
j_gene: TRBJ2-1
d_gene: -
CDR3aa: CASSPSPDHNEQFF
CDR3nt: TGCGCCAGCAGCCCTAGTCCCGATCACAATGAGCAGTTCTTC

v_gene: TRBV7-9
abundance: many
j_gene: TRBJ2-5
d_gene: -
CDR3aa: CASSLALGRVETQYF
CDR3nt: TGTGCCAGCAGCTTAGCACTCGGTAGGGTTGAGACCCAGTACTTC

v_gene: TRBV29-1
abundance: many
j_gene: TRBJ2-1
d_gene: TRBD2
CDR3aa: CSGMRGGSGNEQFF
CDR3nt: TGCAGCGGGATGCGGGGGGGGAGTGGCAATGAGCAGTTCTTC

v_gene: TRBV10-1
abundance: few
j_gene: TRBJ1-1
d_gene: -
CDR3aa: CASSPRINTEAFF
CDR3nt: TGCGCCAGCAGTCCGAGGATAAACACTGAAGCTTTCTTT

v_gene: TRBV7-9
abundance: many
j_gene: TRBJ2-5
d_gene: -
CDR3aa: CASTDGQETQYF
CDR3nt: TGTGCCAGCACGGACGGTCAAGAGACCCAGTACTTC

v_gene: TRBV6-5
abundance: many
j_gene: TRBJ2-3
d_gene: -
CDR3aa: CASSYEQGSTDTQYF
CDR3nt: TGTGCCAGCAGTTACGAGCAGGGCAGCACAGATACGCAGTATTTT

v_gene: TRBV19
abundance: many
j_gene: TRBJ1-5
d_gene: -
CDR3aa: CASTKGQSNSNQPQHF
CDR3nt: TGTGCCAGTACCAAAGGACAGAGTAATAGCAATCAGCCCCAGCATTTT

v_gene: TRBV29-1
abundance: many
j_gene: TRBJ2-5
d_gene: TRBD1
CDR3aa: CSGGTGGRETQYF
CDR3nt: TGCAGCGGAGGGACAGGGGGCAGGGAGACCCAGTACTTC

v_gene: TRBV5-1
abundance: many
j_gene: TRBJ2-7
d_gene: -
CDR3aa: CASSLQQGNYEQYF
CDR3nt: TGCGCCAGCAGCTTGCAACAGGGTAACTACGAGCAGTACTTC

v_gene: TRBV7-7
abundance: -
j_gene: TRBJ2-1
d_gene: -
CDR3aa: CASSLGPGQSNEQFF
CDR3nt: TGTGCTAGCAGCTTAGGTCCGGGCCAAAGCAATGAGCAGTTCTTC

v_gene: TRBV3-1
abundance: many
j_gene: TRBJ2-5
d_gene: -
CDR3aa: CASSQVSVAKTQYF
CDR3nt: TGTGCCAGCAGCCAAGTGTCCGTCGCAAAGACCCAGTACTTC

v_gene: TRBV29-1
abundance: -
j_gene: TRBJ2-3
d_gene: -
CDR3aa: CSVRRTVTDTQYF
CDR3nt: TGCAGCGTGAGACGGACAGTCACAGATACGCAGTATTTT

v_gene: TRBV9
abundance: -
j_gene: TRBJ1-6
d_gene: -
CDR3aa: CASSVESSNSPLHF
CDR3nt: TGTGCCAGCAGCGTAGAGAGCAGTAATTCACCCCTCCACTTT

v_gene: TRBV4-2
abundance: few
j_gene: TRBJ2-1
d_gene: -
CDR3aa: CASSQSWVNNEQFF
CDR3nt: TGTGCCAGCAGCCAATCGTGGGTGAACAATGAGCAGTTCTTC

v_gene: TRBV7-2
abundance: -
j_gene: TRBJ2-3
d_gene: -
CDR3aa: CASSLMWGTGYF
CDR3nt: TGTGCCAGCAGCTTGATGTGGGGGACGGGATATTTT

v_gene: TRBV9
abundance: many
j_gene: TRBJ1-4
d_gene: -
CDR3aa: CASSVDGAREKLFF
CDR3nt: TGTGCCAGCAGCGTAGACGGGGCGCGAGAAAAACTGTTTTTT

v_gene: TRBV3-1
abundance: few
j_gene: TRBJ2-5
d_gene: -
CDR3aa: CASSQVAGRKETQYF
CDR3nt: TGTGCCAGCAGCCAAGTTGCAGGGAGAAAAGAGACCCAGTACTTC

v_gene: TRBV2
abundance: -
j_gene: TRBJ2-7
d_gene: TRBD2
CDR3aa: CASSEIAGAYEQYF
CDR3nt: TGTGCCAGCAGTGAGATAGCGGGAGCCTACGAGCAGTACTTC

v_gene: TRBV10-3
abundance: few
j_gene: TRBJ2-2
d_gene: -
CDR3aa: CAISEGGLTGELFF
CDR3nt: TGTGCCATCAGTGAGGGCGGACTCACCGGGGAGCTGTTTTTT

v_gene: TRBV5-1
abundance: many
j_gene: TRBJ2-7
d_gene: -
CDR3aa: CASSFGGAGQNEQYF
CDR3nt: TGCGCCAGCAGCTTCGGGGGAGCGGGACAAAACGAGCAGTACTTC

v_gene: TRBV7-8
abundance: -
j_gene: TRBJ2-3
d_gene: -
CDR3aa: CASSAGLDTQYF
CDR3nt: TGTGCCAGCAGCGCGGGCCTCGATACGCAGTATTTT

v_gene: TRBV6-2/TRBV6-3
abundance: many
j_gene: TRBJ2-1
d_gene: TRBD2
CDR3aa: CASSYRLAGGEQFF
CDR3nt: TGTGCCAGCAGTTATCGCCTCGCGGGAGGGGAGCAGTTCTTC

v_gene: TRBV5-1
abundance: -
j_gene: TRBJ1-5
d_gene: TRBD1
CDR3aa: CASSLGQGGSQPQHF
CDR3nt: TGCGCCAGCAGCCTGGGACAGGGGGGAAGTCAGCCCCAGCATTTT

v_gene: TRBV20-1
abundance: few
j_gene: TRBJ1-2
d_gene: TRBD1
CDR3aa: CSASLRDSRGGDYGYTF
CDR3nt: TGCAGTGCTAGTTTACGGGACAGTCGTGGGGGGGACTATGGCTACACCTTC

v_gene: TRBV29-1
abundance: -
j_gene: TRBJ1-2
d_gene: -
CDR3aa: CSVESQPPNYGYTF
CDR3nt: TGCAGCGTTGAGAGCCAACCGCCTAACTATGGCTACACCTTC

v_gene: TRBV9
abundance: many
j_gene: TRBJ2-3
d_gene: TRBD2
CDR3aa: CASSPIAGGADTQYF
CDR3nt: TGTGCCAGCAGCCCGATAGCGGGAGGCGCAGATACGCAGTATTTT

v_gene: TRBV5-1
abundance: many
j_gene: TRBJ1-4
d_gene: -
CDR3aa: CASSVGPSNEKLFF
CDR3nt: TGCGCCAGCAGCGTGGGACCGTCTAATGAAAAACTGTTTTTT

v_gene: TRBV20-1
abundance: few
j_gene: TRBJ1-6
d_gene: -
CDR3aa: CSVIVRQAYSPLHF
CDR3nt: TGCAGTGTCATAGTTCGACAGGCCTATTCACCCCTCCACTTT

v_gene: TRBV7-3
abundance: -
j_gene: TRBJ2-3
d_gene: TRBD2
CDR3aa: CASRREVGTDTQYF
CDR3nt: TGTGCCAGCCGGCGGGAGGTCGGCACAGATACGCAGTATTTT

v_gene: TRBV15
abundance: many
j_gene: TRBJ2-3
d_gene: TRBD1
CDR3aa: CATSWTGRTDTQYF
CDR3nt: TGTGCCACCAGCTGGACAGGGAGGACAGATACGCAGTATTTT

v_gene: TRBV6-4
abundance: -
j_gene: TRBJ1-1
d_gene: TRBD1
CDR3aa: CASSDPWTGGDTEAFF
CDR3nt: TGTGCCAGCAGTGACCCTTGGACAGGGGGCGACACTGAAGCTTTCTTT